The 21 T cell receptor beta chains below were found in one sample sequenced in a study of blood T cell repertoires in COVID-19. Assay used: immunoSEQ multiplex PCR; TCRdb lists only in-frame clones, some missing. The repertoire holds 150,000 to 190,000 clones, with 80% to 90% as singletons. Sequencing used peripheral blood. These receptors were collected from a woman aged 60-75 years with COVID-19, enrolled during active disease.

The chain carries TRBV4-2 and TRBJ2-1; the match to TRBD2 covers 7 bases. This CDR3 contains 18 residues. Trimming took 0 bases from V and 6 from J; bases not matched to a gene: 14. From germline, CDR1 is LGHNA and CDR2 YNFKEQ. CDR3 DNA: TGTGCCAGCAGCCAAGATCCCCGGCTAGCGGTAGAAGGCAATGAGCAGTTCTTC. The encoded protein is CASSQDPRLAVEGNEQFF.

The chain has TRBV7-9 and TRBJ1-5; no firm D call. The germline V gene has CDR1 SEHNR and CDR2 FQNEAQ (reference sequence). The CDR3 length is 13 residues. V lost 3 bases and J 4 bases, leaving 7 bases between the germline ends. CDR3 in DNA: TGTGCCAGCAGCTTGGCCCTGAATCAGCCCCAGCATTTT. Translation: CASSLALNQPQHF.

V gene TRBV30 combines with J gene TRBJ1-6, with D possibly being TRBD1 (5 bases). The CDR3 is made up of 15 amino acids. CDR1 and CDR2 from the germline V gene are GTSNPN and SVGIG (reference sequence). Trimming shortened V by 7 bases and J by 5 bases, and 18 bases separated the two germline ends. The CDR3 spells CASARARVDNSPLHF. The CDR3 DNA follows: TGTGCCTCGGCTCGGGCCAGGGTCGATAATTCACCCCTCCACTTT.

The chain joins TRBV5-5 to TRBJ1-1; 7 bases line up with TRBD1. Unmatched junction bases numbered 4, after V lost 1 base and J lost 4 bases. This CDR3 spans 14 amino acids. Germline values: CDR1 SGHKS, CDR2 YYEKEE (reference sequence). In nucleotides, the CDR3 is TGTGCCAGCAGCTTGTTCCCAGGGGGCACTGAAGCTTTCTTT. Translating gives CASSLFPGGTEAFF.

This sequence joins TRBV30 and TRBJ2-1; TRBD2 matches 8 bases. Germline V gene lookup returns CDR1 GTSNPN and CDR2 SVGIG (reference sequence). CDR3 size: 17 residues. Trimming took 1 base from V and 2 from J; bases not matched to a gene: 10. The CDR3 here is CAWSGGAGGVPYNEQFF. In nucleotides, the CDR3 is TGTGCCTGGAGTGGAGGGGCGGGGGGAGTCCCCTACAATGAGCAGTTCTTC. Combining the CDR3 with reference TRBV30 and TRBJ2-1 gives the whole variable domain SQTIHQWPATLVQPVGSPLSLECTVEGTSNPNLYWYRQAAGRGLQLLFYSVGIGQISSEVPQNLSASRPQDRQFILSSKKLLLSDSGFYLCAWSGGAGGVPYNEQFFGPGTRLTVL.

The chain has TRBV18 and TRBJ2-1; possible D gene TRBD2, 5 bases. Germline values: CDR1 KGHSH, CDR2 LQKENI. The CDR3 contains 13 residues. V was clipped by 5 bases and J by 5 bases, with 10 bases between them. The CDR3 region is CASSRESHNEQFF. CDR3 sequence (DNA): TGTGCCAGCTCAAGGGAGAGCCACAATGAGCAGTTCTTC.

The J gene is TRBJ2-5, the V gene TRBV3-1 (or the pseudogene TRBV3-2), with D possibly matching TRBD1 (5 bases). The CDR3 spans 16 residues. Per the germline V gene, CDR1 is LGHDT and CDR2 is YNNKEL (reference sequence). Trimming stripped 3 bases from V and 0 bases from J, with 14 bases between. The CDR3 loop is CASSHRGARYQETQYF. The CDR3 nucleotides are TGTGCCAGCAGCCATAGGGGCGCCAGGTACCAAGAGACCCAGTACTTC.

This chain connects TRBV10-1 to TRBJ1-1; 10 nucleotides line up with TRBD1. Unmatched junction bases numbered 7, after V lost 11 bases and J lost 10 bases. Germline V lookup: CDR1 WNHNN, CDR2 SYGVQD (reference sequence). This CDR3 has 11 amino acids. CDR3 in amino acids: CAGGTGAVAFF. The CDR3 DNA follows: TGCGCCGGGGGGACAGGGGCCGTAGCTTTCTTT.

This chain joins TRBV28 and TRBJ1-1; 7 bases are shared with TRBD1. The germline V gene encodes CDR1 MDHEN and CDR2 SYDVKM. Trimming cost V 5 bases and J 6 bases; bases outside gene matches: 9. This CDR3 region has 14 residues. CDR3 residues: CASSLTGLYAEAFF. In DNA, the CDR3 is TGTGCCAGCAGTCTGACAGGGCTCTACGCTGAAGCTTTCTTT.

The gene calls are TRBV4-2 and TRBJ1-1; D may be TRBD1 (5 bases). Germline values: CDR1 LGHNA, CDR2 YNFKEQ. V was cut by 0 bases and J by 3 bases, with 11 bases left in between. CDR3 length equals 15 residues. This CDR3 is CASSQDGAGDTEAFF. CDR3 sequence (DNA): TGTGCCAGCAGCCAAGATGGGGCAGGAGACACTGAAGCTTTCTTT.

This chain connects TRBV2 to TRBJ1-5; D is perhaps TRBD1 (5 bases). CDR1 and CDR2 (germline): SNHLY, FYNNEI. The CDR3 runs to 15 residues. Trimming shortened V by 4 bases and J by 6 bases, and 16 bases separated the two germline ends. The CDR3 region is CASSASEGVTQPQHF. In DNA, the CDR3 is TGTGCCAGCAGTGCCTCTGAAGGGGTTACTCAGCCCCAGCATTTT.

The chain couples TRBV15 to TRBJ2-1, with D perhaps matching TRBD2 (6 bases). The V gene's germline CDR1 is LNHNV and CDR2 YYDKDF (reference sequence). The CDR3 has 16 amino acids. V shed 0 bases and J shed 6 bases, with 15 bases lying between them. Here the CDR3 reads CATSRDRGTQINEQFF. CDR3 bases: TGTGCCACCAGCAGAGATCGGGGGACTCAAATCAATGAGCAGTTCTTC.

V is TRBV19 and J is TRBJ2-5, with TRBD2 as a possible D gene (6 bases). Trimming cost V 5 bases and J 2 bases, with 12 bases left between them. Germline V gives CDR1 LNHDA, CDR2 SQIVND (reference sequence). CDR3 length: 14 residues. CDR3 residues: CASSPRLDQETQYF. The CDR3 DNA is TGTGCCAGTAGTCCCCGACTAGATCAAGAGACCCAGTACTTC. Full variable domain (rest looked up from reference TRBV19 and TRBJ2-5): DGGITQSPKYLFRKEGQNVTLSCEQNLNHDAMYWYRQDPGQGLRLIYYSQIVNDFQKGDIAEGYSVSREKKESFPLTVTSAQKNPTAFYLCASSPRLDQETQYFGPGTRLLVL.

The genes are TRBV9 and TRBJ1-5; 10 bases agree with TRBD1. J gave up 3 bases and V 3 bases, and 6 bases lay outside the gene matches. CDR3 size: 16 residues. CDR1 is SGDLS, CDR2 YYNGEE, per germline. The CDR3 DNA follows: TGTGCCAGCAGCGGATCCGGGACAGGGGTCAATCAGCCCCAGCATTTT. Its translation is CASSGSGTGVNQPQHF.

The rearrangement joins TRBV19 to TRBJ1-4; D is ambiguous. Trimming stripped 5 bases from V and 5 bases from J, with 15 bases between. Looked up from germline, CDR1 is LNHDA and CDR2 is SQIVND (reference sequence). The CDR3 sequence is 15 residues long. The CDR3 sequence: CASSPRGEGNEKLFF. The CDR3 bases are TGTGCCAGTAGTCCCCGAGGCGAGGGAAATGAAAAACTGTTTTTT. Filled out from reference TRBV19 and TRBJ1-4, the complete variable domain reads DGGITQSPKYLFRKEGQNVTLSCEQNLNHDAMYWYRQDPGQGLRLIYYSQIVNDFQKGDIAEGYSVSREKKESFPLTVTSAQKNPTAFYLCASSPRGEGNEKLFFGSGTQLSVL.

This chain's CDR3 is CASSPPGRSQPQHF. The CDR3 nucleotides are TGTGCCAGCAGTCCACCCGGGAGAAGTCAGCCCCAGCATTTT. The J gene is TRBJ1-5, the V gene TRBV7-9; D gene unclear. The CDR3 runs 14 residues. Germline CDR1 reads SEHNR; CDR2 reads FQNEAQ (reference sequence). V dropped 6 bases and J dropped 6 bases, with 15 bases sitting between them.

The J gene is TRBJ2-7, the V gene TRBV3-1 (or the pseudogene TRBV3-2); perhaps TRBD1 as D (5 bases). CDR1 is LGHDT and CDR2 is YNNKEL in the germline V gene (reference sequence). This CDR3 has 14 amino acids. The V end lost 4 bases, the J end lost 0 bases, and 10 bases lay between the germline ends. The CDR3 bases are TGTGCCAGCAGCCGACAGTGGGACTCCTACGAGCAGTACTTC. Its translation: CASSRQWDSYEQYF.

The gene calls are TRBV5-8 and TRBJ2-5; D is unresolved. V dropped 0 bases and J dropped 5 bases, with 11 bases sitting between them. This CDR3 comprises 14 residues. The germline V gene encodes CDR1 SGHTS and CDR2 YDEGEE. In DNA form, the CDR3 reads TGTGCCAGCAGCTTGGGCCTCCCGCGGGAGACCCAGTACTTC. Translating it yields CASSLGLPRETQYF.

In nucleotides, the CDR3 is TGCGCCAGCAGTAGGACTAATCAAGAGACCCAGTACTTC. It codes for CASSRTNQETQYF. This chain connects TRBV10-1 to TRBJ2-5; possible D gene TRBD2, 6 bases. Germline V lookup: CDR1 WNHNN, CDR2 SYGVQD (reference sequence). The V and J ends lost 5 bases and 2 bases respectively, with 9 bases between them. The CDR3 spans 13 residues.

This clone was seen only a few times. This chain links TRBV18 with TRBJ2-3; possible D gene TRBD2, 6 bases. Trimming stripped 2 bases from V and 5 bases from J, with 14 bases between. This CDR3 region has 15 residues. Per germline, CDR1 KGHSH and CDR2 LQKENI. CDR3 sequence reads: CASSPWMGAGDTQYF. The CDR3 nucleotides read TGTGCCAGCTCACCATGGATGGGAGCGGGAGATACGCAGTATTTT. The full variable domain, in which reference TRBV18 and TRBJ2-3 provide the parts outside the CDR3, is NAGVMQNPRHLVRRRGQEARLRCSPMKGHSHVYWYRQLPEEGLKFMVYLQKENIIDESGMPKERFSAEFPKEGPSILRIQQVVRGDSAAYFCASSPWMGAGDTQYFGPGTRLTVL.

This clone was recorded a few times. CDR3 sequence: CASSQGVGLGAIVPEAFF. Written as DNA, the CDR3 is TGTGCCAGCAGCCAAGGGGTGGGCTTGGGAGCTATCGTCCCTGAAGCTTTCTTT. The chain links TRBV3-1 (or the pseudogene TRBV3-2) to TRBJ1-1; D unresolved. CDR1 is LGHDT, CDR2 YNNKEL, per germline (reference sequence). Trimming left V 1 base short and J 6 bases short, with 24 bases between. The CDR3 has 18 amino acids.